Each of the 23 T cell receptor beta chains below was sequenced from the same sample in a study of T-cell reconstitution after alpha-beta-depleted transplantation in children. Preparation of the TCRbeta library was carried out with unique molecular identifiers. TCRdb analysed the PCR reads with MiXCR anew, one entry per CDR3 protein. Of roughly 28,000 distinct CDR3 sequences listed, 18% were seen once; the top ten hold roughly 35%. The sequencing here drew on PBMCs, mostly from graft donor cells, taken 60 days after TCRalphabeta/CD19-depleted stem cell transplant. The receptors shown here come from a male patient between 2 and 15 years old who had a stem cell transplant for acute lymphoblastic leukemia, so the T cells may come from the graft donor.

This clonotype was seen many times. The rearrangement links TRBV5-1 to TRBJ2-5, with D perhaps matching TRBD1 (5 bases). Germline V gene lookup returns CDR1 SGHRS and CDR2 YFSETQ. Trimming took 4 bases from V and 0 from J, leaving 10 bases between them. This CDR3 is 14 amino acids long. CDR3 sequence: CASSPQGNQETQYF. In DNA form, the CDR3 reads TGCGCCAGCAGCCCCCAGGGCAACCAAGAGACCCAGTACTTC.

The sample holds a few counts of this clonotype. V gene TRBV29-1 combines with J gene TRBJ2-6, with D perhaps matching TRBD1 (5 bases). This CDR3 region has 14 residues. V gave up 6 bases and J gave up 2 bases, with 11 bases separating them. The germline V gene encodes CDR1 SQVTM and CDR2 ANQGSEA. The CDR3 DNA reads TGCAGCGTACTCACAGGTCCTGGGGCCAACGTCCTGACTTTC. This translates into CSVLTGPGANVLTF. The full variable domain, with the rest looked up from reference TRBV29-1 and TRBJ2-6, is SAVISQKPSRDICQRGTSLTIQCQVDSQVTMMFWYRQQPGQSLTLIATANQGSEATYESGFVIDKFPISRPNLTFSTLTVSNMSPEDSSIYLCSVLTGPGANVLTFGAGSRLTVL.

In this sample, this clonotype turned up a few times. The rearrangement joins TRBV28 to TRBJ1-4; 8 bases align to TRBD1. Losses at the gene ends were 2 bases for V and 8 bases for J; bases not matched to a gene: 4. The CDR3 totals 14 residues. Germline loops: CDR1 MDHEN, CDR2 SYDVKM. The CDR3 sequence is CASSLQGAGEKLFF. CDR3 DNA: TGTGCCAGCAGTTTACAGGGGGCAGGGGAAAAACTGTTTTTT.

This clonotype was seen more than once but under ten times. The J gene is TRBJ2-3, the V gene TRBV28; D is unresolved. V lost 2 bases to trimming and J lost 4 bases, with 4 bases between them. This CDR3 spans 12 amino acids. The germline V gene has CDR1 MDHEN and CDR2 SYDVKM. The CDR3 sequence is CASSLLADTQYF. The DNA for the CDR3 is TGTGCCAGCAGTTTACTAGCAGATACGCAGTATTTT.

The chain uses TRBV6-5 and TRBJ2-3; no reliable D call. V lost 4 bases to trimming and J lost 5 bases, with 10 bases between them. This CDR3 spans 13 amino acids. Per the germline V gene, CDR1 is MNHEY and CDR2 is SVGAGI. The CDR3 DNA sequence: TGTGCCAGCAGTTCACAACCCCAAGATACGCAGTATTTT. Translating gives CASSSQPQDTQYF.

This clonotype came up a few times. V and J are TRBV3-1 and TRBJ2-7, with no clear D. Germline CDR1 and CDR2: LGHDT and YNNKEL (reference sequence). CDR3 length: 11 residues. Trimming stripped 6 bases from V and 0 bases from J, with 3 bases between. CDR3 in amino acids: CASSGSYEQYF. The CDR3 nucleotides read TGTGCCAGCAGTGGCTCCTACGAGCAGTACTTC.

This clonotype was observed a handful of times. The DNA for the CDR3 is TGTGCCAGCAGCTCGGTATTAGACAGCTCCTATAATTCACCCCTCCACTTT. Encoded protein: CASSSVLDSSYNSPLHF. The V gene is TRBV5-8, the J gene TRBJ1-6; a possible D gene is TRBD1 (5 bases). CDR1 and CDR2 (germline): SGHTS, YDEGEE. Trimming pared 3 bases from V and 0 bases from J, leaving 13 bases between. The CDR3 runs 17 residues.

This clonotype was seen more than once but under ten times. The chain has TRBV21-1 and TRBJ1-1; the D call TRBD1 from the table was never checked on the DNA. TRBV21-1 is assigned pseudogene status. This CDR3 spans 13 amino acids. Written as DNA, the CDR3 is TGTGCCAGCAGCAACTACAGGGACACTGAAGCTTTCTTT. This translates into CASSNYRDTEAFF.

The rearrangement uses TRBV21-1 and TRBJ1-5. TRBV21-1 is marked as a pseudogene. The CDR3 covers 8 residues. The CDR3 nucleotides are TGTGCCACCCGACCCCAGCATTTT. This translates into CATRPQHF.

This chain connects TRBV5-6 to TRBJ2-3; TRBD2 is a possible D gene (6 bases). The CDR3 totals 13 residues. The germline V gene has CDR1 SGHDT and CDR2 YYEEEE. Trimming stripped 6 bases from V and 3 bases from J, with 11 bases between. The CDR3 DNA is TGTGCCAGCACCAGGGAGGCAACAGATACGCAGTATTTT. Protein sequence: CASTREATDTQYF.

The gene calls are TRBV19 and TRBJ2-2, with 9 bases lining up with TRBD1. Germline trimming cut 7 bases from V and 4 bases from J; bases unmatched to any gene: 4. This CDR3 has 14 residues. The V gene's germline CDR1 is LNHDA and CDR2 SQIVND (reference sequence). The CDR3 DNA follows: TGTGCCAGTATCCCGACAGGGGGCACCGGGGAGCTGTTTTTT. Protein sequence: CASIPTGGTGELFF.

This clonotype has more than one count but fewer than ten. The chain combines TRBV6-5 with TRBJ2-5; 13 nucleotides agree with TRBD2. Germline V lookup: CDR1 MNHEY, CDR2 SVGAGI. The junction had 4 bases not matched to a gene; V was cut back by 6 bases and J by 3 bases. CDR3 size: 15 residues. The CDR3 region is CASRFTSGGEETQYF. The CDR3 DNA reads TGTGCCAGCAGGTTTACTAGCGGGGGGGAAGAGACCCAGTACTTC.

The chain couples TRBV6-2 or TRBV6-3 to TRBJ2-1; a possible D gene is TRBD2 (5 bases). V was pared by 10 bases and J by 0 bases, with 16 bases between. Germline V gene data show CDR1 as MNHEY and CDR2 as SVGEGT. The CDR3 sequence is 15 residues long. The CDR3 region has the DNA TGTGCCACCGCGGGTTGGCAAAGCTCCTACAATGAGCAGTTCTTC. Translation: CATAGWQSSYNEQFF.

The gene calls are TRBV3-1 and TRBJ1-5; 7 bases agree with TRBD1. The V segment lost 10 bases and the J segment 1 base; nucleotides outside the gene matches: 13. Germline values: CDR1 LGHDT, CDR2 YNNKEL (reference sequence). This CDR3 has 16 amino acids. CDR3 coding DNA: TGTGCCACCTGCCCGACAGGGTTGCTGAGCAATCAGCCCCAGCATTTT. Translation: CATCPTGLLSNQPQHF.

The chain joins TRBV28 to TRBJ2-3; 7 nucleotides align to TRBD2. The CDR3 covers 15 residues. The germline CDR1 and CDR2 sequences are MDHEN and SYDVKM. Losses at the gene ends were 5 bases for V and 2 bases for J; bases not matched to a gene: 7. Written as DNA, the CDR3 is TGTGCCAGCAGTCCGGGACTATATTTCACAGATACGCAGTATTTT. It translates to CASSPGLYFTDTQYF.

This clonotype was observed a handful of times. This chain uses TRBV12-3 or TRBV12-4 with TRBJ2-5, with D maybe TRBD2 (5 bases). The CDR3 is made up of 16 amino acids. V gave up 5 bases and J gave up 4 bases, with 20 bases separating them. The CDR3 reads CASSRTISALGETQYF. CDR3 nucleotide sequence: TGTGCCAGCAGTCGTACAATTAGCGCCCTCGGAGAGACCCAGTACTTC.

The chain employs TRBV24-1 and TRBJ2-5; D not resolved. Trimming pared 1 base from V and 2 bases from J, leaving 13 bases between. Germline loops: CDR1 KGHDR, CDR2 SFDVKD. The CDR3 extends over 16 amino acids. The CDR3 nucleotides read TGTGCCACCAGTGATTTCACCGGAGCCCCTCAAGAGACCCAGTACTTC. Protein product: CATSDFTGAPQETQYF.

This chain links TRBV28 with TRBJ2-7; either TRBD1 or TRBD2 may supply D (5 bases each). CDR1 and CDR2 from the germline V gene are MDHEN and SYDVKM. Trimming removed 5 bases at V and 3 bases at J, with 11 bases between. This CDR3 comprises 13 residues. This chain's CDR3 is CASSLGTVYEQYF. CDR3 in DNA: TGTGCCAGCAGTCTGGGGACGGTCTACGAGCAGTACTTC.

Within the sample, this clonotype is hyperexpanded. The chain uses TRBV10-1 and TRBJ2-7; D unclear. The CDR3 runs 15 residues. The V end was cut by 5 bases, the J end by 4 bases, with 18 bases between. The V gene's germline CDR1 is WNHNN and CDR2 SYGVQD (reference sequence). CDR3 in DNA: TGCGCCAGCAGTCCAGACACTTCGTTTTATTACGAGCAGTACTTC. Its protein is CASSPDTSFYYEQYF.

CDR3 residues: CASSRREGLYNEQFF. Written as DNA, the CDR3 is TGTGCCAGCTCACGGCGGGAGGGCCTCTACAATGAGCAGTTCTTC. The chain carries TRBV18 and TRBJ2-1; 9 bases align to TRBD2. This CDR3 is built from 15 residues. In germline, CDR1 is KGHSH, CDR2 LQKENI. V was clipped by 4 bases and J by 3 bases; unmatched bases: 4.

The chain uses TRBV6-5 and TRBJ1-1; D remains unclear. CDR1 MNHEY and CDR2 SVGAGI come from the germline V gene. Deletions cut 0 bases from V and 2 bases from J, with 10 bases between. This CDR3 comprises 15 residues. The CDR3 nucleotides are TGTGCCAGCAGTTACTCCCGGTCTGGAAACACTGAAGCTTTCTTT. This translates into CASSYSRSGNTEAFF.

Many counts were recorded for this clonotype. The chain couples TRBV6-1 to TRBJ2-3; 10 bases are a match to TRBD2. Looked up from germline, CDR1 is MNHNS and CDR2 is SASEGT. This CDR3 spans 16 amino acids. After removal of 7 bases from V and 3 bases from J, the junction contained 10 bases not matched to a gene. The CDR3 DNA reads TGTGCCAGCACAGTGTCTAGCGGGAGTAAGACAGATACGCAGTATTTT. Protein sequence: CASTVSSGSKTDTQYF.

This clonotype was observed many times. The chain joins TRBV6-2 or TRBV6-3 to TRBJ2-4, with D maybe TRBD2 (6 bases). Between the trimmed V and J ends, which lost 6 bases and 1 base, there was a span of 16 bases. The germline gives CDR1 MNHEY, CDR2 SVGEGT. The CDR3 has 16 residues. The CDR3 DNA is TGTGCCAGCAGACGGGGGATGGGGGATGCCAAAAACATTCAGTACTTC. Protein sequence: CASRRGMGDAKNIQYF.